Each of the 24 T cell receptor beta chains below was sequenced from the same sample in a study of vaccination effects on CD4 cells after COVID-19. No antigen is known for these receptors. Antigen-specific CD4+ T cells expanded by the ViraFEST assay with viral peptide pools were then sequenced. The authors isolated CD4+ T cells after about 10 days of culture. Profiled with immunoSEQ multiplex PCR; TCRdb holds only in-frame clones, not every one. The data contain around 79,000 clones, approximately 74% of them seen just once; the ten biggest clones take up approximately 1.9%. The sample consisted of CD4+ T cells from PBMCs cultured with HCoV-229E spike peptides, taken before COVID-19 vaccination. The receptors were gathered from a human donor who received a COVID-19 vaccine.

V usage is TRBV6-1 and J usage is TRBJ1-2, with D possibly TRBD1 on 5 matching bases. Germline V gene data show CDR1 as MNHNS and CDR2 as SASEGT. Trimming left V 2 bases short and J 2 bases short, with 12 bases between. The CDR3 covers 15 residues. This CDR3 is CASSEFLGTNYGYTF. The CDR3 nucleotides are TGTGCCAGCAGTGAATTCCTGGGGACGAACTATGGCTACACCTTC.

V usage is TRBV5-1 and J usage is TRBJ2-7; D may be TRBD1 (7 bases). The CDR3 contains 13 residues. Germline-derived CDR1 and CDR2 are SGHRS and YFSETQ. The ends were cut back, 2 bases at V and 6 bases at J, with 12 bases in the middle. The CDR3 is CASSFNRGGEQYV. DNA for the CDR3: TGCGCCAGCAGCTTTAACAGGGGAGGCGAGCAGTACGTC.

This clone was recorded a few times. The V and J genes are TRBV7-3 and TRBJ2-3; D not resolved. The CDR3 contains 14 residues. CDR1 and CDR2 (germline): SGHTA, FQGTGA. V was cut by 0 bases and J by 0 bases, with 4 bases left in between. The CDR3 sequence is CASSLTGSTDTQYF. For the CDR3, the DNA is TGTGCCAGCAGCTTAACGGGGAGCACAGATACGCAGTATTTT.

This clone has a handful of counts. V and J are TRBV3-1 (or the pseudogene TRBV3-2) and TRBJ1-1; 7 bases are shared with TRBD1. This CDR3 is built from 14 residues. V lost 4 bases and J lost 0; bases outside the gene matches: 2. The germline V gene has CDR1 LGHDT and CDR2 YNNKEL (reference sequence). The chain's CDR3 is CASSRTGLNTEAFF. For the CDR3, the DNA is TGTGCCAGCAGCCGGACAGGACTGAACACTGAAGCTTTCTTT.

V usage is TRBV5-8 and J usage is TRBJ1-6, with a tentative D call TRBD1 (6 bases). V was trimmed by 0 bases and J by 5 bases, leaving 15 bases between them. The germline CDR1 and CDR2 sequences are SGHTS and YDEGEE. The CDR3 extends over 17 amino acids. The CDR3 here is CASSLDDRPRDNSPLHF. The CDR3 bases are TGTGCCAGCAGCTTGGATGACAGGCCCCGAGATAATTCACCCCTCCACTTT.

The rearrangement joins TRBV11-2 to TRBJ2-2, with TRBD1 as a possible D gene (6 bases). CDR3 size: 16 residues. V was pared by 0 bases and J by 3 bases, with 11 bases between. The V gene's germline CDR1 is SGHAT and CDR2 FQNNGV. The CDR3 region has the DNA TGTGCCAGCAGCTTAGATTTAAGGGGGTACACCGGGGAGCTGTTTTTT. It is translated as CASSLDLRGYTGELFF.

V is TRBV7-3 and J is TRBJ2-2; D ambiguous. The V end lost 4 bases, the J end lost 1 base, and 7 bases lay between the germline ends. CDR1 SGHTA and CDR2 FQGTGA come from the germline V gene. CDR3 size: 14 residues. CDR3 amino acids: CASSSSWNTGELFF. The CDR3 DNA is TGTGCCAGCAGCTCCTCATGGAACACCGGGGAGCTGTTTTTT.

The chain has TRBV7-2 and TRBJ2-3; 7 bases fit TRBD2. The CDR3 has 12 amino acids. Losses at the gene ends were 5 bases for V and 10 bases for J; bases not matched to a gene: 6. CDR1 and CDR2 from the germline V gene are SGHTA and FQGNSA. CDR3 in amino acids: CASSTRLAAQYF. The CDR3 region has the DNA TGTGCCAGCAGCACCCGACTAGCAGCGCAGTATTTT.

This chain joins TRBV11-1 and TRBJ2-3, with TRBD2 matching 7 bases. J gave up 2 bases and V 3 bases, and 2 bases lay outside the gene matches. The germline CDR1 and CDR2 sequences are SGHAT and FQDESV (reference sequence). CDR3 length: 14 residues. DNA of the CDR3: TGTGCCAGCAGCTTTGGGACTAACACAGATACGCAGTATTTT. This gives the protein CASSFGTNTDTQYF.

This rearrangement joins TRBV20-1 to TRBJ2-3; D gene ambiguous. Trimming shortened V by 6 bases and J by 4 bases, and 8 bases separated the two germline ends. The CDR3 sequence is 11 residues long. The germline V gene has CDR1 DFQATT and CDR2 SNEGSKA (reference sequence). The CDR3 DNA sequence: TGCAGTGCAACCTTCGCAGATACGCAGTATTTT. Protein sequence: CSATFADTQYF.

CDR3 sequence: CATSDVPGGTPSYEQYV. CDR3 bases: TGTGCCACCAGTGATGTTCCTGGGGGGACACCCTCTTACGAGCAGTACGTC. V gene TRBV24-1 combines with J gene TRBJ2-7; D could derive from TRBD1 or TRBD2 (6 bases each). V was clipped by 3 bases and J by 4 bases, with 21 bases between them. This CDR3 is built from 17 residues. From germline, CDR1 is KGHDR and CDR2 SFDVKD.

V usage is TRBV7-2 and J usage is TRBJ2-5, with 9 bases matching TRBD1. The germline gives CDR1 SGHTA, CDR2 FQGNSA. The CDR3 loop spans 14 amino acids. V lost 4 bases, J lost 5 bases, and 5 bases stayed unmatched. The DNA of the CDR3 is TGTGCCAGCAGCTCAACCGGGACAGGGGAGACCCAGTACTTC. This encodes CASSSTGTGETQYF.

CDR3 sequence: CASRRGPTSYEQYV. The CDR3 DNA reads as TGTGCCAGCAGAAGAGGCCCTACCTCCTACGAGCAGTACGTC. The chain is built from TRBV6-5 and TRBJ2-7; unclear D gene. Trimming stripped 6 bases from V and 0 bases from J, with 12 bases between. The CDR3 sequence is 14 residues long. Germline V gene lookup returns CDR1 MNHEY and CDR2 SVGAGI.

The J gene is TRBJ1-2, the V gene TRBV5-1; maybe TRBD1 (5 bases). The CDR3 loop spans 15 amino acids. Between the trimmed V and J ends, which lost 0 bases and 2 bases, there was a span of 11 bases. The V gene's germline CDR1 is SGHRS and CDR2 YFSETQ. The CDR3 region is CASSLADNSNYGYTF. The DNA for the CDR3 is TGCGCCAGCAGCTTGGCGGACAATTCCAACTATGGCTACACCTTC.

J is TRBJ1-5 and V is TRBV5-5; D unclear. Trimming pared 1 base from V and 4 bases from J, leaving 9 bases between. CDR1 is SGHKS, CDR2 YYEKEE, per germline (reference sequence). This CDR3 is built from 14 residues. CDR3 bases: TGTGCCAGCAGCTTGAGCTCCGGGAATCAGCCCCAGCATTTT. Translated, it gives CASSLSSGNQPQHF.

The chain joins TRBV6-1 to TRBJ1-2; D is unclear. Germline-derived CDR1 and CDR2 are MNHNS and SASEGT. V was trimmed by 2 bases and J by 5 bases, leaving 9 bases between them. The length of the CDR3 is 13 residues. The chain's CDR3 is CASSEIGVYGYTF. In nucleotides, the CDR3 is TGTGCCAGCAGTGAAATCGGGGTTTATGGCTACACCTTC.

The J gene is TRBJ1-2, the V gene TRBV5-1; maybe TRBD1 (6 bases). V lost 0 bases and J 8 bases, leaving 14 bases between the germline ends. The CDR3 loop spans 14 amino acids. The V gene's germline CDR1 is SGHRS and CDR2 YFSETQ. As DNA, the CDR3 is TGCGCCAGCAGCTTGGTGGCAGGGGATAGCGGCTACACCTTC. This gives the protein CASSLVAGDSGYTF.

The chain recombines TRBV21-1 with TRBJ2-3; whether TRBD2, the table's D call, matches the DNA was not checked. TRBV21-1 is a pseudogene. CDR3 size: 16 residues. CDR3 bases: TGTGCCAGCAGCTCCAGCGGGGGGGCGGGGACAGATACGCAGTATTTT. Amino acids: CASSSSGGAGTDTQYF.

This clone was counted between two and nine times. This sequence joins TRBV15 and TRBJ1-3; D gene uncertain. The ends were cut back, 2 bases at V and 0 bases at J, with 11 bases in the middle. Germline V gives CDR1 LNHNV, CDR2 YYDKDF (reference sequence). CDR3 size: 16 residues. The CDR3 reads CATSRQTVSSGNTIYF. CDR3 bases: TGTGCCACCAGCAGACAAACAGTTAGCTCTGGAAACACCATATATTTT. The full variable domain, rest sourced from reference TRBV15 and TRBJ1-3, is DAMVIQNPRYQVTQFGKPVTLSCSQTLNHNVMYWYQQKSSQAPKLLFHYYDKDFNNEADTPDNFQSRRPNTSFCFLDIRSPGLGDTAMYLCATSRQTVSSGNTIYFGEGSWLTVV.

The V and J genes are TRBV29-1 and TRBJ1-2, with unresolved D. The CDR3 sequence is 10 residues long. Trimming removed 4 bases at V and 3 bases at J, with 3 bases between. In germline, CDR1 is SQVTM, CDR2 ANQGSEA. The CDR3 DNA is TGCAGCGTTGCAGACTATGGCTACACCTTC. The encoded protein is CSVADYGYTF.

As for this clone: Other nucleotide sequences in the sample specify the same CDR3. The CDR3 bases are TGCGCCAGCAGCCAAGGGACAGGGGTCTATGGCTACACCTTC. It encodes CASSQGTGVYGYTF. This rearrangement joins TRBV4-1 to TRBJ1-2, with TRBD1 matching 9 bases. The CDR3 is made up of 14 amino acids. Germline CDR1 is MGHRA and CDR2 is YSYEKL. Trimming took 1 base from V and 4 from J; bases not matched to a gene: 1.

This clone was counted only a few times. The J gene is TRBJ2-4, the V gene TRBV5-1; 7 positions match TRBD1. V lost 1 base, J lost 0 bases, and 7 bases stayed unmatched. Germline CDR1 reads SGHRS; CDR2 reads YFSETQ. The length of the CDR3 is 17 residues. CDR3 in amino acids: CASSLLGTELAKNIQYF. CDR3 coding DNA: TGCGCCAGCAGCTTGCTCGGGACAGAACTAGCCAAAAACATTCAGTACTTC.

The chain couples TRBV4-1 to TRBJ1-4; no firm D call. This CDR3 has 17 residues. In germline, CDR1 is MGHRA, CDR2 YSYEKL. Trimming shortened V by 1 base and J by 4 bases, and 16 bases separated the two germline ends. This CDR3 is CASSQGVTRAINEKLFF. The CDR3 DNA is TGCGCCAGCAGCCAAGGGGTTACGAGGGCAATTAATGAAAAACTGTTTTTT.

The rearrangement joins TRBV5-6 to TRBJ1-5, with 8 nucleotides matching TRBD1. CDR3 length: 18 amino acids. Germline values: CDR1 SGHDT, CDR2 YYEEEE. J gave up 2 bases and V 1 base, and 11 bases lay outside the gene matches. CDR3 region: CASSLWTGNFVGNQPQHF. The CDR3 nucleotides read TGTGCCAGCAGCTTGTGGACAGGGAATTTTGTGGGCAATCAGCCCCAGCATTTT. The whole variable domain, remainder taken from reference TRBV5-6 and TRBJ1-5, is DAGVTQSPTHLIKTRGQQVTLRCSPKSGHDTVSWYQQALGQGPQFIFQYYEEEERQRGNFPDRFSGHQFPNYSSELNVNALLLGDSALYLCASSLWTGNFVGNQPQHFGDGTRLSIL.